The 15 T cell receptor beta chains reported below all come from one sample, sequenced in a study of molecular identifiers for immune sequencing clone quantification. In TCRdb, the PCR reads were re-called with MiXCR into one record per CDR3 protein. This sample yields about 630,000 distinct CDR3 sequences, of which 25% are seen a single time; about 0.81% belongs to the top ten. Source material: naive CD8+ T cells from blood, with Jurkat cell RNA spiked in. As to subset: FACS-sorted CD8+CD4-CCR7+CD45RA+ naive T cells. The receptor set was obtained from a human donor in good health. Some libraries in this study had Jurkat cell RNA spiked in.

In this sample, this clonotype turned up many times. V and J are TRBV12-3 or TRBV12-4 and TRBJ2-3; D gene uncertain. Trimming shortened V by 1 base and J by 0 bases, and 17 bases separated the two germline ends. CDR3 length equals 18 residues. This CDR3 reads CASSLVLLGVDSTDTQYF. DNA for the CDR3: TGTGCCAGCAGTTTAGTTCTCCTGGGCGTGGATAGCACAGATACGCAGTATTTT.

This clonotype was seen repeatedly, ten times or more. The J gene is TRBJ2-2, the V gene TRBV12-5; D remains unclear. The CDR3 has 12 residues. V shed 0 bases and J shed 6 bases, with 2 bases lying between them. The V gene's germline CDR1 is LGHNT and CDR2 FRNRAP. The CDR3 sequence is CASGLVAGELFF. CDR3 DNA sequence: TGTGCTAGTGGTTTGGTAGCCGGGGAGCTGTTTTTT.

The chain combines TRBV7-9 with TRBJ2-1; no clear D gene. CDR1 is SEHNR and CDR2 is FQNEAQ in the germline V gene (reference sequence). Trimming cost V 5 bases and J 4 bases, with 21 bases left between them. The CDR3 contains 17 residues. CDR3 bases: TGTGCCAGCAGCCCACAGATGACGGTTAACTTTTACAATGAGCAGTTCTTC. It translates to CASSPQMTVNFYNEQFF.

This clonotype was detected ten times or more. The gene calls are TRBV29-1 and TRBJ1-2; maybe TRBD1 (6 bases). The CDR3 consists of 14 residues. V was shortened by 4 bases and J by 4 bases, with 16 bases between the two germline ends. Germline V gene data show CDR1 as SQVTM and CDR2 as ANQGSEA. This chain's CDR3 is CSVVEDSSFYGYTF. For the CDR3, the DNA is TGCAGCGTTGTCGAGGACAGCTCCTTCTATGGCTACACCTTC.

This clonotype was observed at least ten times. This chain joins TRBV12-5 and TRBJ1-1; no reliable D call. The V gene lost 1 base and the J gene lost 6 bases, with 6 bases spanning the gap. CDR1 LGHNT and CDR2 FRNRAP come from the germline V gene. This CDR3 has 12 amino acids. The CDR3 reads CASGLGRAEAFF. The CDR3 coding sequence is TGTGCTAGTGGTTTGGGAAGGGCTGAAGCTTTCTTT.

A word on this clonotype: This may stem from a read error, because a much larger clone lies one nucleotide away. This sequence joins TRBV7-9 and TRBJ2-6; TRBD1 might be the D (5 bases). Germline-derived CDR1 and CDR2 are SEHNR and FQNEAQ (reference sequence). The CDR3 has 19 residues. CDR3 nucleotides: TGTGCCAGCAGCTTAGTTTACAGCGATGCCGGCTCTGGGGCCAACGCCCTGACTTTC. Translated: CASSLVYSDAGSGANALTF. The whole variable domain, filled in from reference TRBV7-9 and TRBJ2-6, reads DTGVSQNPRHKITKRGQNVTFRCDPISEHNRLYWYRQTLGQGPEFLTYFQNEAQLEKSRLLSDRFSAERPKGSFSTLEIQRTEQGDSAMYLCASSLVYSDAGSGANALTFGAGSRLTVL.

This clonotype was seen at least ten times. The V call is TRBV11-2, the J call TRBJ2-1; 8 nucleotides align to TRBD1. Germline CDR1 reads SGHAT; CDR2 reads FQNNGV. The CDR3 covers 14 residues. The V and J ends lost 5 bases and 12 bases, in that order; junction bases with no gene match: 12. CDR3 loop: CASSVDRGARRQFF. The CDR3 DNA follows: TGTGCCAGCAGCGTCGACAGGGGCGCGCGTCGGCAGTTCTTC.

At least ten counts were recorded for this clonotype. This rearrangement joins TRBV12-3 or TRBV12-4 to TRBJ2-3, with D unclear. The CDR3 length is 15 residues. V was shortened by 7 bases and J by 0 bases, with 14 bases between the two germline ends. The CDR3 here is CASTEFRDSTDTQYF. The CDR3 region has the DNA TGTGCCAGCACCGAATTCAGAGATAGCACAGATACGCAGTATTTT.

A single count supports this clonotype. A junction boundary mismatches the germline segment, possibly from a read error. The chain is built from TRBV7-2 and TRBJ2-3, with a weak D call TRBD1 (6 bases). Germline-derived CDR1 and CDR2 are SGHTA and FQGNSA. The CDR3 runs to 16 residues. The chain's CDR3 is CASNLGRDMNPDTQYF. The DNA for the CDR3 is TGTGCCAGCAACTTAGGTAGGGACATGAATCCAGATACGCAGTATTTT. The full variable domain, in which reference TRBV7-2 and TRBJ2-3 provide the parts outside the CDR3, is GAGVSQSPSNKVTEKGKDVELRCDPISGHTALYWYRQSLGQGLEFLIYFQGNSAPDKSGLPSDRFSAERTGGSVSTLTIQRTQQEDSAVYLCASNLGRDMNPDTQYFGPGTRLTVL.

V is TRBV12-3 or TRBV12-4 and J is TRBJ1-5; the D is unclear. Trimming took off 1 base at V and 6 bases at J, with 10 bases between the two ends. There are 14 residues in the CDR3. The CDR3 here is CASSLGQLGQPQHF. The CDR3 DNA reads TGTGCCAGCAGTTTAGGTCAGCTTGGTCAGCCCCAGCATTTT.

The chain combines TRBV19 with TRBJ2-2; D gene unclear. Germline V gene sequence: CDR1 LNHDA, CDR2 SQIVND (reference sequence). Trimming took 3 bases from V and 5 from J, leaving 7 bases between them. The CDR3 loop spans 13 amino acids. CDR3 nucleotide sequence: TGTGCCAGTAGTATGGGTCCAACCGGGGAGCTGTTTTTT. Its protein product is CASSMGPTGELFF.

In regard to this clonotype: Because the CDR3 is missing its conserved closing phenylalanine or tryptophan, this is likely a read error. The chain carries TRBV7-6 and TRBJ2-5, with TRBD1 as a possible D gene (8 bases). This CDR3 has 16 residues. V shed 2 bases and J shed 2 bases, with 15 bases lying between them. Looked up from germline, CDR1 is SGHVS and CDR2 is FNYEAQ. The CDR3 protein is CASSLRTGRAQETQYS. The CDR3 nucleotides are TGTGCCAGCAGCTTACGGACAGGGAGGGCGCAAGAGACCCAGTACTCC.

This clonotype showed up many times. The chain recombines TRBV5-6 with TRBJ2-5; no reliable D call. Germline CDR1 and CDR2: SGHDT and YYEEEE. This CDR3 contains 14 residues. Trimming pared 1 base from V and 2 bases from J, leaving 9 bases between. The DNA of the CDR3 is TGTGCCAGCAGCTTGACCGGATTTCAAGAGACCCAGTACTTC. Translation: CASSLTGFQETQYF.

For this clonotype: This sequence may be a read error, since a much larger clone differs from it by one base. The chain uses TRBV7-9 and TRBJ2-5; 9 nucleotides match TRBD2. Germline V gives CDR1 SEHNR, CDR2 FQNEAQ (reference sequence). The length of the CDR3 is 18 residues. CDR3 amino acids: CASSFQYRLAGWLEIQYF. The DNA of the CDR3 is TGTGCCAGCAGCTTTCAGTATCGTCTAGCGGGATGGTTAGAGATCCAGTACTTC.

This clonotype was detected a few times. This clone may be a read error of a much larger clone one base away. The chain recombines TRBV28 with TRBJ1-5; D is unclear. The CDR3 is 15 amino acids. V lost 8 bases and J lost 0, with 14 bases in between. CDR1 MDHEN and CDR2 SYDVKM come from the germline V gene. The CDR3 protein is CASRPTPYSNQPQHF. CDR3 nucleotides: TGTGCCAGCCGCCCGACACCATATAGCAATCAGCCCCAGCATTTT. The variable domain in full, with the rest retrieved from reference TRBV28 and TRBJ1-5, is DVKVTQSSRYLVKRTGEKVFLECVQDMDHENMFWYRQDPGLGLRLIYFSYDVKMKEKGDIPEGYSVSREKKERFSLILESASTNQTSMYLCASRPTPYSNQPQHFGDGTRLSIL.